This TCR beta chain comes out of a study of cytomegalovirus exposure and HLA in healthy donors. The repertoire was sequenced with immunoSEQ multiplex PCR; TCRdb's copy has only in-frame clones and lacks some. The data show about 160,000 clones, 86% seen once. Study-wide results and limits: There were a few CMV-associated chains whose specificity for CMV antigens was confirmed in vitro. Clusters of TCRs from the first cohort tended to co-occur in the 110 or so validation repertoires (as a later analysis found). The study designated about 160 TCR beta chains cytomegalovirus-associated.

The donors were part of the roughly 130-subject validation cohort, which stood apart from the roughly 670-subject first cohort. A single count supports this clone. Its cognate antigen is unknown. The same CDR3 is also encoded by other DNA sequences in this sample. This TCR was recovered from a woman aged 18 to 35 in good health and CMV-seronegative. Sequenced input: PBMCs.

The CDR3 nucleotides are TGTGCCAGCAGTTTCCAGGGACTAGCGGGAGTAGAGACCCAGTACTTC. The encoded protein is CASSFQGLAGVETQYF. The gene calls are TRBV27 and TRBJ2-5; 14 bases map to TRBD2. Per the germline V gene, CDR1 is MNHEY and CDR2 is SMNVEV (reference sequence). The CDR3 spans 16 residues. Unmatched junction bases numbered 4, after V lost 3 bases and J lost 4 bases.